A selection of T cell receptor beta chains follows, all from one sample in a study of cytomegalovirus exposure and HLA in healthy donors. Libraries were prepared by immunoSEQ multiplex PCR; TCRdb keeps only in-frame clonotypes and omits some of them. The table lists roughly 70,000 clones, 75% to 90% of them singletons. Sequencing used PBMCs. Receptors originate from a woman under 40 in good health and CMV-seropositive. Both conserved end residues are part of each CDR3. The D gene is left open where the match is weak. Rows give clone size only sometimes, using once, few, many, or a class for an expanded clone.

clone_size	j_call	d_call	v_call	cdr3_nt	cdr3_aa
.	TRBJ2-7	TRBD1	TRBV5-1	TGCGCCAGCAGCGCGCCCGGGACAGGGGGCTACGAGCAGTACTTC	CASSAPGTGGYEQYF
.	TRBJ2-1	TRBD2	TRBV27	TGTGCCAGCAGTTCTACTAGCGGGAGGGCGTATGAGCAGTTCTTC	CASSSTSGRAYEQFF
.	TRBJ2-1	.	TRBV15	TGTGCCACCAGCAGACAACTAGAGGTTAATGAGCAGTTCTTC	CATSRQLEVNEQFF
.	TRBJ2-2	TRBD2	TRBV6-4	TGTGCCAGCAGTGAGGGACTAGCGGGAGCGAACACCGGGGAGCTGTTTTTT	CASSEGLAGANTGELFF
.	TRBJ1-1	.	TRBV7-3	TGTGCCAGCAGCTTAGTTGCAGGGAACACTGAAGCTTTCTTT	CASSLVAGNTEAFF
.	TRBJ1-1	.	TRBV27	TGTGCCAGCAGAGAGGGTGACACTGAAGCTTTCTTT	CASREGDTEAFF
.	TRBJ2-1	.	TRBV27	TGTGCCAGCAGGACTCACGGGACTCAGAACTATGAGCAGTTCTTC	CASRTHGTQNYEQFF
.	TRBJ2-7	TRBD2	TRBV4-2	TGTGCCAGCAGCCAAGATGCTCCTAGCGGAGACTACGAGCAGTACTTC	CASSQDAPSGDYEQYF
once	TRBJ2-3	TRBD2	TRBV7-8	TGTGCCAGCAGCTTAGCGGTAGCGGGAGGGCCGCGAAGCACAGATACGCAGTATTTT	CASSLAVAGGPRSTDTQYF
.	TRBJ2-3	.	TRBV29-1	TGCAGCGTTGAAGATCTCAGCGACTCACGGAGAGATACGCAGTATTTT	CSVEDLSDSRRDTQYF
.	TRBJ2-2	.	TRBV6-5	TGTGCCAGCAGGGTAGCCGGGGAGCTGTTTTTT	CASRVAGELFF
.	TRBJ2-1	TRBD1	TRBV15	TGTGCCACCAGCAAGGGACAGGGGAACGGCAATGAGCAGTTCTTC	CATSKGQGNGNEQFF
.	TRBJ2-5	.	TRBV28	TGTGCCAGCAGAGCCGTTAAACGGGGGAGGCAGGAGACCCAGTACTTC	CASRAVKRGRQETQYF
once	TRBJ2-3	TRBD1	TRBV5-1	TGCGCCAGCAGCATAGGGACAGCTAGCACAGATACGCAGTATTTT	CASSIGTASTDTQYF
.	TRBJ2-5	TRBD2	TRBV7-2	TGTGCCAGCAGCTTGGCCTACACTAGCGGCCAAGAGACCCAGTACTTC	CASSLAYTSGQETQYF
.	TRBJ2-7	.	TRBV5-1	TGCGCCTTAGGAGGGTCCCCGAGCTCCTACGAGCAGTACTTC	CALGGSPSSYEQYF
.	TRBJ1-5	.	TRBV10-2	TGCGCCAGCAGCTGGACAGACGGGAATCAGCCCCAGCATTTT	CASSWTDGNQPQHF
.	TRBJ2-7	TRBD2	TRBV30	TGTGCCTGGAGTACTAGCGCAGTCTACGAGCAGTACTTC	CAWSTSAVYEQYF
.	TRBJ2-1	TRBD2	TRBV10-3	TGTGCCATCAGTGAGTCGACAGGCGGACTAGCGGGTAATGAGCAGTTCTTC	CAISESTGGLAGNEQFF
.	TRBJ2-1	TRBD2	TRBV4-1	TGCGCCAGCAGCCACCGGACTAGCAGTAGAAATGAGCAGTTCTTC	CASSHRTSSRNEQFF
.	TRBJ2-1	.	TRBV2	TGTGCCAGCAGTGCCCCCCCGGTTGAGCAGTTCTTC	CASSAPPVEQFF
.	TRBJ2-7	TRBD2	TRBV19	TGTGCCAGTAGAATGACTAGCGGGAGCTACGAGCAGTACTTC	CASRMTSGSYEQYF
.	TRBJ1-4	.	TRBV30	TGTGCCTGGAGTCCCCCCGGGGAGGAGGAAAAACTGTTTTTT	CAWSPPGEEEKLFF
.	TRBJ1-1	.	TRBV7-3	TGTGCCAGCAGCGAACAGGGCGAGTACACTGAAGCTTTCTTT	CASSEQGEYTEAFF
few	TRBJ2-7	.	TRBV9	TGTGCCAGCAGCGTAGGAGTAGGCGGGTACGAGCAGTACTTC	CASSVGVGGYEQYF
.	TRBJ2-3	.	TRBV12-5	TGTGCTAGTGGTTTGGTACAAGGAGGGGGAGGGCACACAGATACGCAGTATTTT	CASGLVQGGGGHTDTQYF
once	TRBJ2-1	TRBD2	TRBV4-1	TGCGCCAGCAGCCATAGAACGACTAGCCGAGATGAGCAGTTCTTC	CASSHRTTSRDEQFF
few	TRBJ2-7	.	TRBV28	TGTGCCAGCAGTTTAATTCCTAATTCGGGACTCCCCACAACCGAGCAGTACTTC	CASSLIPNSGLPTTEQYF
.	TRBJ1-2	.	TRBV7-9	TGTGCCAGCAGCCCTCTCCTCCGCTTCGGGTCCTATGGCTACACCTTC	CASSPLLRFGSYGYTF
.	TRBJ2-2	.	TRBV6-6	TGTGCCAGCATTCCTAAACTGGGGGGAGCCGGGGAGCTGTTTTTT	CASIPKLGGAGELFF
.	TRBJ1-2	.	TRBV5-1	TGCGCCAGCAGCTTGGCTCAGGGCAATTCTGGCTATGGCTACACCTTC	CASSLAQGNSGYGYTF
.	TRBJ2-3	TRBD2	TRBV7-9	TGTGCCAGCAGCAGACTAGCGGGAGGGCTAGGAGATACGCAGTATTTT	CASSRLAGGLGDTQYF
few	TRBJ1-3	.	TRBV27	TGTGCCAGCAGTCCACTCGGGAACAGGGCAGGTGGAAACACCATATATTTT	CASSPLGNRAGGNTIYF
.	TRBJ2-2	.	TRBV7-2	TGTGCCAGCAGCACGGGACAGAACACCGGGGAGCTGTTTTTT	CASSTGQNTGELFF
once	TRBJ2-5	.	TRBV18	TGTGCCAGCTCACCGGGCTCCAGGGTAGAGACCCAGTACTTC	CASSPGSRVETQYF
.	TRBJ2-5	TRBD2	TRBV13	TGTGCCAGCAGCTTAGGCCTGGGGACTAGCGGGACCGAGGGAGAAGAGACCCAGTACTTC	CASSLGLGTSGTEGEETQYF
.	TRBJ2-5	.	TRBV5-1	TGCGCCAGCAGCTTGGAGGGAGCGGGAGAGACCCAGTACTTC	CASSLEGAGETQYF
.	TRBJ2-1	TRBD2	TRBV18	TGTGCCAGCTCAGTCGGCGGGAGGGTCAATGAGCAGTTCTTC	CASSVGGRVNEQFF
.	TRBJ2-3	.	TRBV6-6	TGTGCCAGCAGTTATCAGTCTAGCTTCTCCGCAGATACGCAGTATTTT	CASSYQSSFSADTQYF
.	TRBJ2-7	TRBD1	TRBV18	TGTGCCAGCTCGCAAGGCAGGACCGGGACAGGCTCCCACGAGCAGTACTTC	CASSQGRTGTGSHEQYF
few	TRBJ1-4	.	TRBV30	TGTGCCTGGAGTGTAGGGGCAACTAATGAAAAACTGTTTTTT	CAWSVGATNEKLFF
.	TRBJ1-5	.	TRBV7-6	TGTGCCAGCAGCTTAATTATTAGGACCGGCCTCAAGGGGAATCAGCCCCAGCATTTT	CASSLIIRTGLKGNQPQHF
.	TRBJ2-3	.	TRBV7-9	TGTGCCAGCAGGAACCCGGGAGATACGCAGTATTTT	CASRNPGDTQYF
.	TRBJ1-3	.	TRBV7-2	TGTGCCAGCAGCCGAGATGTCTCCTCTGGAAACACCATATATTTT	CASSRDVSSGNTIYF
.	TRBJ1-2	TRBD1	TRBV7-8	TGTGCCAGCAGCAGAGGACAGGGCATCGACTATGGCTACACCTTC	CASSRGQGIDYGYTF
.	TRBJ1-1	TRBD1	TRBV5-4	TGTGCCAGCAGCTCCGGACAGGGGTTGAACACTGAAGCTTTCTTT	CASSSGQGLNTEAFF
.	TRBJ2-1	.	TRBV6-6	TGTGCCAGCAGTTACGGGCCTCTGGCCACCAAAGATGAGCAGTTCTTC	CASSYGPLATKDEQFF
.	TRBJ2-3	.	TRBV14	TGTGCCAGCGCACCAGGGACAGATACGCAGTATTTT	CASAPGTDTQYF
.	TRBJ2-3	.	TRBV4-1	TGCGCCAGCAGCCTACATCCAGGGGGCCAGCGGGAGGACTCTGATACGCAGTATTTT	CASSLHPGGQREDSDTQYF